The rows below give T cell receptor beta chains drawn from one sample of a study of cytomegalovirus exposure and HLA in healthy donors. The table came from immunoSEQ multiplex PCR; TCRdb's copy has only in-frame clones and leaves some out. The data contain 150,000 to 200,000 clones, 70% to 90% of them singletons. Sequencing was performed on PBMCs. These receptor sequences come from a man between 18 and 35 years old in good health and CMV-seropositive. The CDR3 runs from the conserved cysteine through the conserved F or W. A D gene is named only where the DNA matches it firmly. For some rows the clone size is stated as once, few or many, or as a class when expanded; others skip it.

d_gene | abundance | len | j_gene | v_gene | CDR3nt | CDR3aa
TRBD1 | NA | 15 | TRBJ1-3 | TRBV28 | TGTGCCAGCATAGGGACAGGGGACTCTGGAAACACCATATATTTT | CASIGTGDSGNTIYF
NA | NA | 15 | TRBJ1-2 | TRBV25-1 | TGTGCCAGACCAGAACGGGGGGCCCGAGTCTATGGCTACACCTTC | CARPERGARVYGYTF
TRBD2 | NA | 15 | TRBJ2-5 | TRBV7-2 | TGTGCCAGCAGTCGGAGACTAGCGCCTGGGGAGACCCAGTACTTC | CASSRRLAPGETQYF
TRBD1 | NA | 16 | TRBJ1-1 | TRBV7-9 | TGTGCCAGCAGCCGACTCGGGACAGGAATCGGCACTGAAGCTTTCTTT | CASSRLGTGIGTEAFF
NA | few | 18 | TRBJ2-7 | TRBV7-6 | TGTGCCAGCAGCTTAGTAAACAGTTTATTGGGGCACTCCTACGAGCAGTACTTC | CASSLVNSLLGHSYEQYF
NA | NA | 15 | TRBJ2-1 | TRBV7-3 | TGTGCCAGCAGCCCGCGCTCAAGCTCCTACAATGAGCAGTTCTTC | CASSPRSSSYNEQFF
TRBD1 | NA | 14 | TRBJ2-7 | TRBV2 | TGTGCCAGCAGTGAGACAGGGAACTCCTACGAGCAGTACTTC | CASSETGNSYEQYF
TRBD1 | NA | 14 | TRBJ1-3 | TRBV10-3 | TGTGCCATCACAGGGACAGTCTCTGGAAACACCATATATTTT | CAITGTVSGNTIYF
TRBD1 | NA | 15 | TRBJ1-2 | TRBV27 | TGTGCCAGCAGTTTATTCCCGACAGGGCCGCGCAGCTACACCTTC | CASSLFPTGPRSYTF
TRBD2 | NA | 15 | TRBJ2-1 | TRBV9 | TGTGCCAGCAGCGTAGTTCCGGGGGGAAACAATGAGCAGTTCTTC | CASSVVPGGNNEQFF
TRBD1 | few | 18 | TRBJ2-6 | TRBV2 | TGTGCCAGCAGCGGGTCCTCGGACAGGGAGTCTGGGGCCAACGTCCTGACTTTC | CASSGSSDRESGANVLTF
TRBD2 | NA | 16 | TRBJ2-3 | TRBV27 | TGTGCCAGCAGTTTATTGAGAGCGGGGGCGACAGATACGCAGTATTTT | CASSLLRAGATDTQYF
NA | NA | 13 | TRBJ2-5 | TRBV10-1 | TGCGCCAGCAGTGAGGAGCCGGGGGAGACCCAGTACTTC | CASSEEPGETQYF
TRBD1 | NA | 15 | TRBJ1-5 | TRBV5-8 | TGTGCCAGCAGCACAACAGGGGCCGGAAATCAGCCCCAGCATTTT | CASSTTGAGNQPQHF
NA | NA | 12 | TRBJ2-5 | TRBV7-9 | TGTGCCAGCAGCCTCTCGAGTCAGACCCAGTACTTC | CASSLSSQTQYF
NA | NA | 13 | TRBJ2-7 | TRBV7-9 | TGTGCCAGCAGCGGCAGAGCGTCCTACGAGCAGTACTTC | CASSGRASYEQYF
TRBD1 | NA | 14 | TRBJ2-7 | TRBV6-6 | TGTGCCAGCACCCCGGGACAGGGATTCTACGAGCAGTACTTC | CASTPGQGFYEQYF
NA | NA | 17 | TRBJ2-3 | TRBV7-6 | TGTGCCAGCAGCTTATCTGGCGGGTTGTCTAGCACAGATACGCAGTATTTT | CASSLSGGLSSTDTQYF
NA | NA | 14 | TRBJ2-7 | TRBV6-1 | TGTGCCAGCACGCCCAGCTCCCGCGGATTAGAGCAGTACTTC | CASTPSSRGLEQYF
TRBD1 | few | 15 | TRBJ2-2 | TRBV14 | TGTGCCAGCAGCGGGACAGGGGGTGCCACCGGGGAGCTGTTTTTT | CASSGTGGATGELFF
TRBD1 | NA | 14 | TRBJ2-1 | TRBV5-1 | TGCGCCAGCAGCCGAAGGGACAGGGTCGGTGAGCAGTTCTTC | CASSRRDRVGEQFF
TRBD1 | NA | 17 | TRBJ2-6 | TRBV7-6 | TGTGCCAGCAGCCCCCGGGACAGGGTCTCTGGGGCCAACGTCCTGACTTTC | CASSPRDRVSGANVLTF
NA | NA | 14 | TRBJ1-4 | TRBV12-2 | TGTGCAAGTCGCTTAGAATATTGCGGGGGTGGACTGTTTTTT | CASRLEYCGGGLFF
TRBD2 | NA | 15 | TRBJ2-7 | TRBV5-1 | TGCGCCAGCAGCCGTAACCCGGGGACTAGTGAGGAGCAGTACTTC | CASSRNPGTSEEQYF
TRBD2 | few | 15 | TRBJ2-7 | TRBV19 | TGTGCCAGTAGTCCAGGGCGACTAGCGTCCTACGAGCAGTACTTC | CASSPGRLASYEQYF
NA | NA | 13 | TRBJ2-1 | TRBV10-1 | TGCGCCAGTCGGGGAGGATACGGCAATGAGCAGTTCTTC | CASRGGYGNEQFF
NA | NA | 17 | TRBJ2-3 | TRBV28 | TGTGCCAGCAGTTGGTCCCCGACTATCGGTAGCACAGATACGCAGTATTTT | CASSWSPTIGSTDTQYF
NA | NA | 15 | TRBJ2-3 | TRBV13 | TGTGCCAGCAGCGACTCAGCCCTGGGCGGAGGTACGCAGTATTTT | CASSDSALGGGTQYF
NA | NA | 14 | TRBJ2-3 | TRBV5-4 | TGTGCCAGCAGCACCGGAGTGAGCACAGATACGCAGTATTTT | CASSTGVSTDTQYF
NA | NA | 12 | TRBJ2-7 | TRBV2 | TGTGCCAGCTGTCGGTCGAGCTACGAGCAGTACTTC | CASCRSSYEQYF
TRBD1 | once | 11 | TRBJ1-2 | TRBV2 | TGTGCCAGCGTAGGGGGCCATGGCTACACCTTC | CASVGGHGYTF
TRBD1 | NA | 16 | TRBJ2-3 | TRBV6-1 | TGTGCCAGCAGTGACCCCCGCACAGGGGGCGCAGATACGCAGTATTTT | CASSDPRTGGADTQYF
TRBD2 | NA | 16 | TRBJ2-3 | TRBV4-3 | TGCGCCAGCAGCCAAGGTCCGGGGGGGTCGACAGATACGCAGTATTTT | CASSQGPGGSTDTQYF
NA | NA | 15 | TRBJ2-1 | TRBV6-4 | TGTGCCAGCAGTGAGGGGGGGGCCTCCTACAATGAGCAGTTCTTC | CASSEGGASYNEQFF
TRBD1 | NA | 16 | TRBJ2-5 | TRBV5-6 | TGTGCCAGCAGCTTAAGAGGACAGGGTTCCCAAGAGACCCAGTACTTC | CASSLRGQGSQETQYF
NA | NA | 14 | TRBJ1-1 | TRBV5-8 | TGTGCCAGCTCCATCGGCGGTTTGAACACTGAAGCTTTCTTT | CASSIGGLNTEAFF
TRBD1 | NA | 14 | TRBJ1-5 | TRBV30 | TGTGCCTGGAGTGAGGGACAGGTGGTCCAGCCCCAGCATTTT | CAWSEGQVVQPQHF
TRBD1 | NA | 18 | TRBJ1-2 | TRBV4-1 | TGCGCCAGCAGCCAAGCATCCACCGGACAGGGGGACGTCTATGGCTACACCTTC | CASSQASTGQGDVYGYTF
TRBD1 | once | 17 | TRBJ1-3 | TRBV5-1 | TGCGCCAGCAGCTTGGGGGGACAGACTTTCTCTGGAAACACCATATATTTT | CASSLGGQTFSGNTIYF
TRBD2 | NA | 18 | TRBJ2-3 | TRBV18 | TGTGCCAGCTCACCCCTCGGGACTAGCGGGGGGTCCACAGATACGCAGTATTTT | CASSPLGTSGGSTDTQYF
NA | NA | 11 | TRBJ2-3 | TRBV7-9 | TGTGCCAGCAGCTTAGGGGGCGCGCAGTATTTT | CASSLGGAQYF
NA | NA | 13 | TRBJ1-6 | TRBV6-1 | TGTGCCAGCAGTGCGGGGGACGATTCACCCCTCCACTTT | CASSAGDDSPLHF
TRBD1 | NA | 16 | TRBJ1-2 | TRBV9 | TGTGCCAGCAGTAGAGGGACAGGCCAAACCGGGGATGGCTACACCTTC | CASSRGTGQTGDGYTF
TRBD1 | NA | 15 | TRBJ1-6 | TRBV11-1 | TGTGCCAGCAGCTTAGCGGGACAGGGGGTCACACCCCTCCACTTT | CASSLAGQGVTPLHF
NA | NA | 14 | TRBJ2-5 | TRBV25-1 | TGTGCCAGCAGTGATTGGGGGGGCGGGGAGACCCAGTACTTC | CASSDWGGGETQYF
NA | NA | 15 | TRBJ1-5 | TRBV11-3 | TGTGCCAGCAGACGCAGGGGCGGTGGCAATCAGCCCCAGCATTTT | CASRRRGGGNQPQHF
NA | NA | 13 | TRBJ2-5 | TRBV5-1 | TGCGCCAGCAGGTCGGGGTCCGGAGAGACCCAGTACTTC | CASRSGSGETQYF
TRBD1 | once | 12 | TRBJ1-2 | TRBV5-5 | TGTGCCAGCAGACAGGGGTTGGATGGCTACACCTTC | CASRQGLDGYTF
TRBD2 | once | 15 | TRBJ2-1 | TRBV5-8 | TGTGCCAGCAGCTCAACTAGCGGGGGGGCCAATGAGCAGTTCTTC | CASSSTSGGANEQFF
NA | NA | 14 | TRBJ2-2 | TRBV5-4 | TGTGCCAGCAGCTTGGCCAAAGGGGTCGGGGAGCTGTTTTTT | CASSLAKGVGELFF
NA | NA | 15 | TRBJ1-2 | TRBV5-1 | TGCGCCAGCAGCTTGGCGACAGGCAGTAACTATGGCTACACCTTC | CASSLATGSNYGYTF
TRBD2 | NA | 14 | TRBJ2-3 | TRBV9 | TGTGCCAGCAGCCGCGGGAGGGGCCCAGATACGCAGTATTTT | CASSRGRGPDTQYF
TRBD1 | NA | 16 | TRBJ1-5 | TRBV18 | TGTGCCAGCTCACCTAAGACAGGGGTAAGCAATCAGCCCCAGCATTTT | CASSPKTGVSNQPQHF
NA | NA | 14 | TRBJ1-3 | TRBV9 | TGTGCCAGCAGCGTAGCAGGGTCTGGAAACACCATATATTTT | CASSVAGSGNTIYF
NA | NA | 15 | TRBJ2-5 | TRBV5-4 | TGTGCCAGCAGCTTGGATCAGGGGCGCGGAGAGACCCAGTACTTC | CASSLDQGRGETQYF
NA | NA | 22 | TRBJ2-3 | TRBV10-3 | TGTGCCATCAGTGAGTGGTCTGGGGACAGACAGACCGGTACGGGGGGCACAGATACGCAGTATTTT | CAISEWSGDRQTGTGGTDTQYF
NA | NA | 15 | TRBJ1-1 | TRBV19 | TGTGCCAGTAGTATGGGAGACAGGTTGGACACTGAAGCTTTCTTT | CASSMGDRLDTEAFF
TRBD1 | NA | 13 | TRBJ1-1 | TRBV7-3 | TGTGCCAGCAGCTCATCAGGGGGCACTGAAGCTTTCTTT | CASSSSGGTEAFF
TRBD2 | NA | 18 | TRBJ2-1 | TRBV30 | TGTGCCTGGAGTATCCTAGCGGGGGGGGTTTATTGGGGCAATGAGCAGTTCTTC | CAWSILAGGVYWGNEQFF
TRBD1 | NA | 13 | TRBJ1-1 | TRBV6-5 | TGTGCCAGCAGCCCGGGACAGGGGTCTGAAGCTTTCTTT | CASSPGQGSEAFF